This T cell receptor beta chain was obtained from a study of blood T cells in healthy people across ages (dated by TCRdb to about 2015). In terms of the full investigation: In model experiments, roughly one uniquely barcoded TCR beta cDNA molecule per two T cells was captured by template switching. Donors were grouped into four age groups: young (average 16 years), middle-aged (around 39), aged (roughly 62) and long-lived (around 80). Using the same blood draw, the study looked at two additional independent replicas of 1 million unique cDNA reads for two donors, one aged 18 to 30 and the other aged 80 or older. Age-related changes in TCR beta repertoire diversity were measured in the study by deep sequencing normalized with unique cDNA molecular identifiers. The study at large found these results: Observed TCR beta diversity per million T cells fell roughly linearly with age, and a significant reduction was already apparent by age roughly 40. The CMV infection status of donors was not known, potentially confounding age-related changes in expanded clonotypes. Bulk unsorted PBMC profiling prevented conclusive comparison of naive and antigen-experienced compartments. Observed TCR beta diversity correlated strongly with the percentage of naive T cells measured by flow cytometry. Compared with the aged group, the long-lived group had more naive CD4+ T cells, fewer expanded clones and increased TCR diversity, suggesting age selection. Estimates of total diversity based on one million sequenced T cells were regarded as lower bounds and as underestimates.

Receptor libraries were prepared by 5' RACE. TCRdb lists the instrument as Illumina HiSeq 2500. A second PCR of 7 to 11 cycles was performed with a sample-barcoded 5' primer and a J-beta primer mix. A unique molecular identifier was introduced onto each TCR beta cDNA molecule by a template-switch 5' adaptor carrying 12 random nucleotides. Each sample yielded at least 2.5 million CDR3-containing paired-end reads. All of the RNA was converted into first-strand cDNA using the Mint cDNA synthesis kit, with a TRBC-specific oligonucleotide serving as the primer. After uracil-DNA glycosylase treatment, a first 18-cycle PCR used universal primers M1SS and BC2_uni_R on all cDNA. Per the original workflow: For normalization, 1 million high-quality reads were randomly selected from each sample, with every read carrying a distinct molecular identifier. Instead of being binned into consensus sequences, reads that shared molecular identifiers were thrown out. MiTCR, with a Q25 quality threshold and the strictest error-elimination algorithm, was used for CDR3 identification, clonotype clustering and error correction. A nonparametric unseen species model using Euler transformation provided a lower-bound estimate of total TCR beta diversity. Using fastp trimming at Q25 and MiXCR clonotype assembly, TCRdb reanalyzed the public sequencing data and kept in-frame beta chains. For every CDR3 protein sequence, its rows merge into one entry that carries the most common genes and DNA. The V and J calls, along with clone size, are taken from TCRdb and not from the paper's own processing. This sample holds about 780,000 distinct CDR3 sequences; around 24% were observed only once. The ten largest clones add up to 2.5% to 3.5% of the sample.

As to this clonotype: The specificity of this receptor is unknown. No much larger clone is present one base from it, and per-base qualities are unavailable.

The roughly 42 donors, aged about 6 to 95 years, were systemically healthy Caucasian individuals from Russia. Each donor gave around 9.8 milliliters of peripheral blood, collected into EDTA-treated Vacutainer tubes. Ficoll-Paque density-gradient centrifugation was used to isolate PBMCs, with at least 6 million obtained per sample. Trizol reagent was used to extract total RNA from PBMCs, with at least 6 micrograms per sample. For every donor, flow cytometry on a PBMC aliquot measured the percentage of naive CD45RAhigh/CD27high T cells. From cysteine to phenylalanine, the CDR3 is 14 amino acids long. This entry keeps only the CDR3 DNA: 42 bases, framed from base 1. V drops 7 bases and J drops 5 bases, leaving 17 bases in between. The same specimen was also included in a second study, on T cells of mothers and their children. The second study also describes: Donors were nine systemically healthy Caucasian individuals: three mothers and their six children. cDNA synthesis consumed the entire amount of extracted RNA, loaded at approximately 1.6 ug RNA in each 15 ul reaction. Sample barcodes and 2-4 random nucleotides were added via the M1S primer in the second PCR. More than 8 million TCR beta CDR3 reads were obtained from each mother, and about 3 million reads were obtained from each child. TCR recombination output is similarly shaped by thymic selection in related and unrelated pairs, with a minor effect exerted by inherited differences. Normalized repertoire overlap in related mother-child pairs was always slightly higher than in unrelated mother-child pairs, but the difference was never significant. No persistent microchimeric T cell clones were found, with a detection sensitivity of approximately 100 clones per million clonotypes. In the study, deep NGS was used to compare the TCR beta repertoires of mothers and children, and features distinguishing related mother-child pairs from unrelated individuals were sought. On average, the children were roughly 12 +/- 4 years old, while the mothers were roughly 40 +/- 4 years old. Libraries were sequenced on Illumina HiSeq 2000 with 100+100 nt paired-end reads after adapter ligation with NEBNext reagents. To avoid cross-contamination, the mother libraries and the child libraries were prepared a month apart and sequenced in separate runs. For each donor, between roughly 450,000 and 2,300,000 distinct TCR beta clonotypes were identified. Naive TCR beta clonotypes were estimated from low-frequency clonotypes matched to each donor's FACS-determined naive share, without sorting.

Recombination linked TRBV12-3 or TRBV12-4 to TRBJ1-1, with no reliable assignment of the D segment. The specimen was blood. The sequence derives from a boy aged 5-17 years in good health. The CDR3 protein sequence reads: CASTAPRSGTEAFF. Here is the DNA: TGTGCCAGCACCGCTCCTCGGAGCGGGACTGAAGCTTTCTTT.